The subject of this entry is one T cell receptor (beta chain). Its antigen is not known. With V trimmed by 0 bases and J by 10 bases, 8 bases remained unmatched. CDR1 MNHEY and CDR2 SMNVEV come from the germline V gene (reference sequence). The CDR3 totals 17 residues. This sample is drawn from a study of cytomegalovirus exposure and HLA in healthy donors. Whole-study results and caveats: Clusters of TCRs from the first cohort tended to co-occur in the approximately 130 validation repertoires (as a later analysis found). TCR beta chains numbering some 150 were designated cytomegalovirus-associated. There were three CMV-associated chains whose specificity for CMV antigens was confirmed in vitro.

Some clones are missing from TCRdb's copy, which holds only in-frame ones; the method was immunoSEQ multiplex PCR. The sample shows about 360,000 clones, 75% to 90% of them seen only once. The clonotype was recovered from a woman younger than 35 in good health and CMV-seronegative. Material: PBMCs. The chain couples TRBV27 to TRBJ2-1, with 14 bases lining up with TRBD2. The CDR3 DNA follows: TGTGCCAGCAGTTTATCTACGGGACTAGCGGGAGTTGACGAGCAGTTCTTC. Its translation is CASSLSTGLAGVDEQFF.